This paragraph covers one TCR beta chain sequence. The antigen is not known. V lost 2 bases and J lost 2, with 5 bases in between. This CDR3 region has 13 residues. These data belong to a study of identical twins. General study findings and limits: Conclusions were drawn cross-sectionally by statistical analysis, without following the same donors.

A single record per CDR3 protein comes from TCRdb applying MiXCR to the 5' RACE reads. The top ten hold 14% to 15% of the sample, which has approximately 210,000 distinct CDR3 sequences, 6.5% to 8% seen once. The sample was also linked to a second study, of T cells expressing NK-cell markers. From that second work: All TCR beta repertoires analysed originated from sorted CD3+CD56+NKG2C+, CD3+CD56+NKG2C- and CD3+CD56-NKG2C+ T cells.

This rearrangement joins TRBV12-3 or TRBV12-4 to TRBJ2-3, with D uncertain. The sequenced sample consisted of CD8+ T cells sorted from blood. The sequence was obtained from a woman younger than 35 in good health. The CDR3 region is CASSLTTTDTQYF. DNA for the CDR3: TGTGCCAGCAGTTTAACCACCACAGATACGCAGTATTTT.